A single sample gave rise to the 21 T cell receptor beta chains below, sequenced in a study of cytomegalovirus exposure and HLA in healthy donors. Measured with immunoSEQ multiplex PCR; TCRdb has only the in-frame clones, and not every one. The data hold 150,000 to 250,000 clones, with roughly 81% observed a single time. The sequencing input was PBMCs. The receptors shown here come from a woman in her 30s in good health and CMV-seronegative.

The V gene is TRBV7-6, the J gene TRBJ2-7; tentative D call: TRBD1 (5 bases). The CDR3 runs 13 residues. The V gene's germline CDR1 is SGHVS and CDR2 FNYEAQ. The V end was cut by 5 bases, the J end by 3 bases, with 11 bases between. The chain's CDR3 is CASSHPQVYEQYF. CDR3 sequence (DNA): TGTGCCAGCAGCCACCCACAGGTCTACGAGCAGTACTTC.

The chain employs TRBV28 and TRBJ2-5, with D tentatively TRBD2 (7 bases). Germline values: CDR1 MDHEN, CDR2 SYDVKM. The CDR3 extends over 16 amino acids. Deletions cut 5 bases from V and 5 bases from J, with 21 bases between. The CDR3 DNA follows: TGTGCCAGCAGTCCAAATTGGAGGGGGGGTTGGGAGACCCAGTACTTC. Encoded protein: CASSPNWRGGWETQYF.

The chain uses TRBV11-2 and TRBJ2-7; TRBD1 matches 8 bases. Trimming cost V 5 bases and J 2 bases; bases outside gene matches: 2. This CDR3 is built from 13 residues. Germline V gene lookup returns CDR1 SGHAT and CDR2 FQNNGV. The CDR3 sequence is CASSVTGAYEQYF. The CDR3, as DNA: TGTGCCAGCAGCGTGACAGGGGCCTACGAGCAGTACTTC.

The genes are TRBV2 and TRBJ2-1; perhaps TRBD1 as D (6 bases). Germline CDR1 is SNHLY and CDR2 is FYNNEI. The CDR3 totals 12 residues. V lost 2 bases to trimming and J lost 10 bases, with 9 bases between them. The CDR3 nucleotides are TGTGCCAGCAGTGAATGGGACATAGAGCAGTTCTTC. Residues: CASSEWDIEQFF. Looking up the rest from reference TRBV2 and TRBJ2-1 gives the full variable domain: EPEVTQTPSHQVTQMGQEVILRCVPISNHLYFYWYRQILGQKVEFLVSFYNNEISEKSEIFDDQFSVERPDGSNFTLKIRSTKLEDSAMYFCASSEWDIEQFFGPGTRLTVL.

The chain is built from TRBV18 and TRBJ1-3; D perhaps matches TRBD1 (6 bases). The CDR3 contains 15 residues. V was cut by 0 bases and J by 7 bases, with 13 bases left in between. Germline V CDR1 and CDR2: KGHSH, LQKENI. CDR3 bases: TGTGCCAGCTCACCACCGAGGACAGACGGGAACACCATATATTTT. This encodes CASSPPRTDGNTIYF.

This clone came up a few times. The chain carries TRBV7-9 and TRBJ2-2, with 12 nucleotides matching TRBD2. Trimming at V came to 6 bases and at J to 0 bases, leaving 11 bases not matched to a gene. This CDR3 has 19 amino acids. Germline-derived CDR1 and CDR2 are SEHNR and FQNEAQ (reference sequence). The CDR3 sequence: CASSQIGLAGFANTGELFF. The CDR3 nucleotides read TGTGCCAGCAGTCAAATCGGACTAGCGGGATTTGCGAACACCGGGGAGCTGTTTTTT.

The DNA for the CDR3 is TGTGCCAGTAGTATAGTACTAAGCTATGGCTACACCTTC. Protein: CASSIVLSYGYTF. The chain employs TRBV19 and TRBJ1-2; unclear D gene. Germline V gene sequence: CDR1 LNHDA, CDR2 SQIVND (reference sequence). The CDR3 contains 13 residues. The V gene lost 1 base and the J gene lost 4 bases, with 7 bases spanning the gap.

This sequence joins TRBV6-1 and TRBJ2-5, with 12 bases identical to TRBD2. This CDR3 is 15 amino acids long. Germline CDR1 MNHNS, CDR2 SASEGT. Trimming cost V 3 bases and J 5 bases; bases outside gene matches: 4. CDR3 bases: TGTGCCAGCAGTGAGTCTAGCGGGGGGGCTGAGACCCAGTACTTC. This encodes CASSESSGGAETQYF.

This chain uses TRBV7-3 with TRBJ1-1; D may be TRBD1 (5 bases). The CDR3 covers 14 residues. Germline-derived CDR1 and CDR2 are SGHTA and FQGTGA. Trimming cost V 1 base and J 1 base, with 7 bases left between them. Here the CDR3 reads CASSLSQGNTEAFF. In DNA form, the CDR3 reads TGTGCCAGCAGCTTAAGTCAGGGGAACACTGAAGCTTTCTTT.

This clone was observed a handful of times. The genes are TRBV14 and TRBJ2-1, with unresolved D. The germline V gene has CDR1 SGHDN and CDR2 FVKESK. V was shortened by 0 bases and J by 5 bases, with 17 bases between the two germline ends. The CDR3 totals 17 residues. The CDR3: CASSQEGSIIQDNEQFF. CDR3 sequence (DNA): TGTGCCAGCAGCCAAGAGGGCAGCATAATACAAGACAATGAGCAGTTCTTC.

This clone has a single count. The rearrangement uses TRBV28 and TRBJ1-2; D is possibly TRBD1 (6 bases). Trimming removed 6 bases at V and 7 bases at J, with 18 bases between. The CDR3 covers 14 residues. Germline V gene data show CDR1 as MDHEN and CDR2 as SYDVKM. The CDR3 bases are TGTGCCAGCAGGGAGAGCAGGGGTGTATCTGGCTACACCTTC. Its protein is CASRESRGVSGYTF.

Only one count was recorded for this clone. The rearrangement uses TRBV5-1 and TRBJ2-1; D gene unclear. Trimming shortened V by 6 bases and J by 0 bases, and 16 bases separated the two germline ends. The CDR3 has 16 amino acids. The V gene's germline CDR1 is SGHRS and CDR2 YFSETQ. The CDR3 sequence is CASTSGGSSSYNEQFF. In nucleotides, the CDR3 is TGCGCCAGCACCTCGGGTGGCTCCAGCTCCTACAATGAGCAGTTCTTC.

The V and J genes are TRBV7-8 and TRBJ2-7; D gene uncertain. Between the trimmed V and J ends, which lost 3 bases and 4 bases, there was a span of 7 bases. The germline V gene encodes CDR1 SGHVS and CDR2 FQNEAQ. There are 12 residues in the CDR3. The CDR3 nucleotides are TGTGCCAGCAGCTTTACAAAGTACGAGCAGTACTTC. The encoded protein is CASSFTKYEQYF.

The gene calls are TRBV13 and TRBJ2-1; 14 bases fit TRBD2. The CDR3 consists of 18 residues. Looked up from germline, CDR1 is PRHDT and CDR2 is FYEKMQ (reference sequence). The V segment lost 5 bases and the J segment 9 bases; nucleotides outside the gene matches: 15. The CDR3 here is CASSQGLAGDTRGGEQFF. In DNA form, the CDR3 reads TGTGCCAGCAGCCAGGGACTAGCGGGAGATACTCGGGGGGGTGAGCAGTTCTTC.

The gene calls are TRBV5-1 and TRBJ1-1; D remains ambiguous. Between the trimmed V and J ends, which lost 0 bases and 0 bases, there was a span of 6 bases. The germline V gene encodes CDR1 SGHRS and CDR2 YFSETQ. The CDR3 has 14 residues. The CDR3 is CASSLDFLNTEAFF. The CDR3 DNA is TGCGCCAGCAGCTTGGACTTTCTGAACACTGAAGCTTTCTTT.

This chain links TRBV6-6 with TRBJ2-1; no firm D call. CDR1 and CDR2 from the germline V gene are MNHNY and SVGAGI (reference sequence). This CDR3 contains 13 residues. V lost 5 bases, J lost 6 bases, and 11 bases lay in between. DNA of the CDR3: TGTGCCAGCAGTCCCCTAGAATCCAATGAGCAGTTCTTC. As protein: CASSPLESNEQFF.

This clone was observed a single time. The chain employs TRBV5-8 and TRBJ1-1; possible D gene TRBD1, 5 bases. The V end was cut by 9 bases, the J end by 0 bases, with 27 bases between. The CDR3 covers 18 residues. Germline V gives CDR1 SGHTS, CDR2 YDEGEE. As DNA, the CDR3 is TGTGCCACCCTTGCCAGAATGGGCAGGGCGTTTATGAACACTGAAGCTTTCTTT. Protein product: CATLARMGRAFMNTEAFF.

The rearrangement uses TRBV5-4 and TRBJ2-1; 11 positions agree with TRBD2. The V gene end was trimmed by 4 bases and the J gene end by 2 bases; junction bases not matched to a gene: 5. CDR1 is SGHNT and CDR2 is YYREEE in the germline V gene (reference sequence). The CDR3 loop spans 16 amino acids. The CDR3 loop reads CASSRSGGGTYNEQFF. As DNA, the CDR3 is TGTGCCAGCAGCCGTAGCGGGGGGGGAACCTACAATGAGCAGTTCTTC.

DNA of the CDR3: TGTGCCAGTAGTCAGGGACAAATGAACACTGAAGCTTTCTTT. Translating it yields CASSQGQMNTEAFF. This rearrangement joins TRBV19 to TRBJ1-1; tentatively, D is TRBD1 (6 bases). This CDR3 has 14 amino acids. Germline V gives CDR1 LNHDA, CDR2 SQIVND (reference sequence). Trimming took off 5 bases at V and 0 bases at J, with 10 bases between the two ends.

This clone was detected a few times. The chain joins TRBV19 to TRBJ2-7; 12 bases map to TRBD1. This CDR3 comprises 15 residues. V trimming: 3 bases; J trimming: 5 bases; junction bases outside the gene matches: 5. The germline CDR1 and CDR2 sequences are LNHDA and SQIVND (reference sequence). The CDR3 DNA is TGTGCCAGTAGTATTACCGGGACAGGGGGCAACGAGCAGTACTTC. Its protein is CASSITGTGGNEQYF.

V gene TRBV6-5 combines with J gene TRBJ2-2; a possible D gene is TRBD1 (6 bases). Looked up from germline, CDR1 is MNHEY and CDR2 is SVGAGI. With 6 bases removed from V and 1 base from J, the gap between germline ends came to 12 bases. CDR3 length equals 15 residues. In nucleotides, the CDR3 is TGTGCCAGCAGACCCCCGGGACAGAACACCGGGGAGCTGTTTTTT. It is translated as CASRPPGQNTGELFF.